This T cell receptor beta chain was documented in a study of monozygotic twins with inflammatory bowel disease (dated by TCRdb to 2018 to 2020). Regarding the research as a whole: The full study comprised 28 monozygotic twin pairs: nine German pairs (four IBD-concordant, five IBD-discordant) and 19 IBD-discordant Danish pairs. Within discordant pairs, disease-associated traits were sought mainly by comparing IBD patients with their genetically identical healthy co-twins. Each individual had, on average, about 151 000 unique TCRalpha sequences and 181 000 unique TCRbeta sequences available for analysis.

From the cysteine through the phenylalanine, the CDR3 covers 15 amino acids. A DNA sequence was not provided. CDR1 and CDR2 are read off the germline V gene as SGHRS and YFSETQ. Library construction relied on 5' RACE. Preparation of each TCR library used approximately 3,700 ng of total RNA. For each sample, cDNA synthesis with SMARTScribe reverse transcriptase was split into eight separate reactions. During cDNA synthesis, template switching introduced unique molecular identifiers that contained a 6-nucleotide sample barcode. TCRalpha and TCRbeta cDNA was amplified by two nested PCRs of about 15 and 9 cycles, with bead purification after each PCR. Before amplification, cDNA was treated with uracil DNA-glycosylase and purified using the QIAquick PCR purification kit. The second PCR was the step at which Illumina TruSeq-compatible adapters and sample-specific barcodes were added. Library quality and concentration were assessed using TapeStation and Qubit, and roughly 5 ng of each library was pooled. Sequencing of pooled libraries was carried out on an Illumina HiSeq2500 single-index Rapid Run using 2 x 100 bp reads and custom sequencing primers. The authors' pipeline ran thus. PCR and sequencing errors were corrected by UMI-based consensus assembly using MiGEC version 1.2.6. V(D)J alignment, clonotype assembly and CDR3 extraction were performed with MiXCR version 2.1.1. To normalise gene usage, clonotype sharing and MAIT/NKT TCR abundance, the top 1000, 10 000 and 20 000 clonotypes in each sample were analysed. After downsampling to 27 000 UMIs, diversity was calculated as the inverse Simpson index using the vegan R package. Paired Mann-Whitney U tests were applied to discordant twin pairs, with Benjamini-Hochberg correction for multiple testing. The reads underwent TCRdb reprocessing, giving one record for each CDR3 protein sequence and no DNA. None of the V and J calls come from the authors' own analysis; TCRdb made them. The table for this sample records around 380,000 distinct CDR3 sequences. Together, the top ten hold approximately 2.3% of the sample.

As to this clonotype: Its antigen remains unidentified.

From each donor, an approximately 2.4 ml peripheral blood sample was drawn into PAXgene tubes and stored at -80 degrees C. Total RNA was isolated from whole blood with the PAXgene blood miRNA kit on an automated QIAcube, without T cell sorting. Deep TCRalpha and TCRbeta repertoire profiling with unique molecular barcoding was performed on peripheral blood of monozygotic twin pairs concordant or discordant for inflammatory bowel disease. Smoking habits were recorded for all twin pairs, and each individual was classified as a current, former or never smoker. Points the paper makes about the study in general: The analysis was unable to tell different T cell subtypes apart. No difference in repertoire similarity was observed between concordant and discordant twins, possibly owing to limited statistical power. Because patients received different immunosuppressive treatments, the repertoires may have picked up extra background noise and variability between individuals. Compared with healthy twins, IBD patients shared fewer clonotypes with other individuals, and the difference was most pronounced in patients with signs of disease activity. TCRbeta repertoire diversity, by inverse Simpson index, was decreased in IBD patients compared with their healthy co-twins. No single strong signal or clonotype linked to IBD turned up in the results, so the idea that one exists was not supported.

Input material: blood. The V gene is TRBV5-1 and the J gene is TRBJ1-1; TCRdb designates TRBD1, a call that cannot be tested without DNA. The TCR was taken from a human donor with ulcerative colitis or Crohn's disease, or a healthy co-twin of an affected twin (not recorded which). The CDR3 region reads CASRRLPVMNTEAFF.